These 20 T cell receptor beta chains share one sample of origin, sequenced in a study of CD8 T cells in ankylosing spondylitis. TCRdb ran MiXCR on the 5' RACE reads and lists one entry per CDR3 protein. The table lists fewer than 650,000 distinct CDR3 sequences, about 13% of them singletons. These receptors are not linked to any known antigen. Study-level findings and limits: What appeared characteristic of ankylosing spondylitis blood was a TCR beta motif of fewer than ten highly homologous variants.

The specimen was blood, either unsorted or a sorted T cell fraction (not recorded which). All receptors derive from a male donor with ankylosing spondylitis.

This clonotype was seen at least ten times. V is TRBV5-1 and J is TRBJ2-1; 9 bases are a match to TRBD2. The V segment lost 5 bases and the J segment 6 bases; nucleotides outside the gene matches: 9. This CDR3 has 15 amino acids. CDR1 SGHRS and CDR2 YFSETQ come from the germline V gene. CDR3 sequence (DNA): TGCGCCAGCAGTTCGGCACTAGCGGGCCCCAATGAGCAGTTCTTC. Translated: CASSSALAGPNEQFF.

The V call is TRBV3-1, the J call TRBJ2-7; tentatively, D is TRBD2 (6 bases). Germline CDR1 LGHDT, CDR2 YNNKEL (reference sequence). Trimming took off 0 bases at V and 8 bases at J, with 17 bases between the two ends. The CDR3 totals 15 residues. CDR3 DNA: TGTGCCAGCAGCCAAGATATTACAGCGGGCCATCAGCAGTACTTC. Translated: CASSQDITAGHQQYF.

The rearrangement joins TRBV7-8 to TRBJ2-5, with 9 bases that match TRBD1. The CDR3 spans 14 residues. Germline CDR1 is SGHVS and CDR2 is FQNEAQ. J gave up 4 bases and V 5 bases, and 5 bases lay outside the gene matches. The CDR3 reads CASSKGQGVETQYF. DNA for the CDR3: TGTGCCAGCAGCAAGGGACAGGGTGTAGAGACCCAGTACTTC. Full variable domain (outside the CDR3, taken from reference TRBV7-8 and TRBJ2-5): GAGVSQSPRYKVAKRGQDVALRCDPISGHVSLFWYQQALGQGPEFLTYFQNEAQLDKSGLPSDRFFAERPEGSVSTLKIQRTQQEDSAVYLCASSKGQGVETQYFGPGTRLLVL.

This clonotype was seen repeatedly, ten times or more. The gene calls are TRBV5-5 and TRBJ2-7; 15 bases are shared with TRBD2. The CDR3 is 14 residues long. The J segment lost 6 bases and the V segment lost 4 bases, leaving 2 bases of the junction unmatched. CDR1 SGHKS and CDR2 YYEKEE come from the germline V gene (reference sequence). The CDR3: CASSTGLAGGEQYV. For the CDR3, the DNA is TGTGCCAGCAGCACGGGACTAGCGGGAGGCGAGCAGTACGTC.

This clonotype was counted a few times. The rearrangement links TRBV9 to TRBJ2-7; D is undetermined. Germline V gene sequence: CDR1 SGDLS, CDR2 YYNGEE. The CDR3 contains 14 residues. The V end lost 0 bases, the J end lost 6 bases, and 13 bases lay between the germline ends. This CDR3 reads CASSVAGFGSEQYF. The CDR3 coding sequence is TGTGCCAGCAGCGTAGCCGGGTTCGGCTCCGAGCAGTACTTC.

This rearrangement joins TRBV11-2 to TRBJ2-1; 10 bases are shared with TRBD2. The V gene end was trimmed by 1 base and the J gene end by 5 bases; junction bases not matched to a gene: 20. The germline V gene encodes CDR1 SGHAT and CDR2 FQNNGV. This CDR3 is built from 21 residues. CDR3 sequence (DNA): TGTGCCAGCAGCTTAGTTGTGGTTTTTATTGAGACTAGCGGGCACCACAATGAGCAGTTCTTC. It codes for CASSLVVVFIETSGHHNEQFF.

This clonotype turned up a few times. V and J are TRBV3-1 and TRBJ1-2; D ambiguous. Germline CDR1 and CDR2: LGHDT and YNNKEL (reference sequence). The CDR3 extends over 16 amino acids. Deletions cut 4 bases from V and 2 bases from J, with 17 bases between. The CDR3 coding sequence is TGTGCCAGCAGCCCCGTCCTCGGGGAATTGAACTATGGCTACACCTTC. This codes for CASSPVLGELNYGYTF.

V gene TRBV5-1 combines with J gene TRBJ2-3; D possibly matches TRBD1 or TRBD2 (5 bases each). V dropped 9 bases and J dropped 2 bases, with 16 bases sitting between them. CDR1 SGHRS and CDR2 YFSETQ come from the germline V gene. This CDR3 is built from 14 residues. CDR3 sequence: CATQGTGHTDTQYF. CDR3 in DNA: TGCGCCACCCAAGGGACGGGCCACACAGATACGCAGTATTTT.

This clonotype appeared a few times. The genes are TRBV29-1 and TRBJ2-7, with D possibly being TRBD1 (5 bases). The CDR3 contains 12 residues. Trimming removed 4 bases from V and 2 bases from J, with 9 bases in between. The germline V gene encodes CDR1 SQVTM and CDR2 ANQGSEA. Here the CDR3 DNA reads TGCAGCGTTGTGACAGCAACCTACGAGCAGTACGTC. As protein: CSVVTATYEQYV.

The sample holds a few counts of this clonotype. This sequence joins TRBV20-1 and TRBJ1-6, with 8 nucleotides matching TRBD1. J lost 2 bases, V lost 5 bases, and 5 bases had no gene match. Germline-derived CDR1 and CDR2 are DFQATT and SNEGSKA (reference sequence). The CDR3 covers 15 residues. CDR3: CSASPGQAYNSPLHF. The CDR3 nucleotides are TGCAGTGCTTCTCCGGGACAGGCCTATAATTCACCCCTCCACTTT.

The CDR3 nucleotides are TGTGCCAGCAGCCCCACATCCAACCCGGCCTACGAGCAGTACGTC. It translates to CASSPTSNPAYEQYV. The chain couples TRBV7-2 to TRBJ2-7; unclear D gene. CDR3 length equals 15 residues. V was shortened by 5 bases and J by 2 bases, with 16 bases between the two germline ends. CDR1 and CDR2 (germline): SGHTA, FQGNSA.

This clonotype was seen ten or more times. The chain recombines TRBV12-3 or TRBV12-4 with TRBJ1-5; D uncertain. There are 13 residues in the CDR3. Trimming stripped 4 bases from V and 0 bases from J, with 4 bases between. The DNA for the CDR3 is TGTGCCAGCAGTTATTATAGCAATCAGCCCCAGCATTTT. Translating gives CASSYYSNQPQHF.

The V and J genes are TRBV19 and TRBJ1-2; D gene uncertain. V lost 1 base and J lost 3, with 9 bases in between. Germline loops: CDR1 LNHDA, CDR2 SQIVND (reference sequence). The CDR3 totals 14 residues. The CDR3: CASSIGVRDYGYTF. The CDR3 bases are TGTGCCAGTAGTATAGGGGTAAGGGACTATGGCTACACCTTC.

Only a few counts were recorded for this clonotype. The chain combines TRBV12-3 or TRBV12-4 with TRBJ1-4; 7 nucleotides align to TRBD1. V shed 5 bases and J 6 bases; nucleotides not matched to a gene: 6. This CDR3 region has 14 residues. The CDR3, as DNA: TGTGCCAGCAGTCAGGGGGTCGAACATGAAAAACTGTTTTTT. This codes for CASSQGVEHEKLFF.

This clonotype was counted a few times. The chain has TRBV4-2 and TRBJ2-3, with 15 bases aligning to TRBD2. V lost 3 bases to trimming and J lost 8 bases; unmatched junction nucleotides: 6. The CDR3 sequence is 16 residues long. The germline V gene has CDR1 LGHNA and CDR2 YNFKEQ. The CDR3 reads CASSQGTSGRYGTQYF. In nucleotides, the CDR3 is TGTGCCAGCAGCCAGGGGACTAGCGGGAGGTATGGTACGCAGTATTTT.

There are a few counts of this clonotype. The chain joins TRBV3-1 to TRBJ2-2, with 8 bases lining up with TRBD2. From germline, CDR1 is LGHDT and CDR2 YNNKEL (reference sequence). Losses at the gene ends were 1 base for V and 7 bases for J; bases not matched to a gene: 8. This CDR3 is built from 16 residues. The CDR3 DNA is TGTGCCAGCAGCCAAGTAGCGGGACCGGGTCACGGGGAGCTGTTTTTT. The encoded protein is CASSQVAGPGHGELFF. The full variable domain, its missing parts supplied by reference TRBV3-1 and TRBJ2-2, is DTAVSQTPKYLVTQMGNDKSIKCEQNLGHDTMYWYKQDSKKFLKIMFSYNNKELIINETVPNRFSPKSPDKAHLNLHINSLELGDSAVYFCASSQVAGPGHGELFFGEGSRLTVL.

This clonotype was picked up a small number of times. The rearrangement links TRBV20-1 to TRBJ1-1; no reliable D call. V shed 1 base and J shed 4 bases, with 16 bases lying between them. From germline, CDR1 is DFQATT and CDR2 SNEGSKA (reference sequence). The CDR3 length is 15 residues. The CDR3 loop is CSARGGSLKLTEAFF. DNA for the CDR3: TGCAGTGCTAGAGGGGGATCCCTTAAGCTCACTGAAGCTTTCTTT.

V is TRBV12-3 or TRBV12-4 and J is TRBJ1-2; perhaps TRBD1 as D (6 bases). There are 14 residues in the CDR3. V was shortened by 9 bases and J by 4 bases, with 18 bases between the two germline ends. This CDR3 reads CASRPVPGAYGYTF. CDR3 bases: TGTGCCAGTCGCCCAGTCCCGGGGGCCTATGGCTACACCTTC.

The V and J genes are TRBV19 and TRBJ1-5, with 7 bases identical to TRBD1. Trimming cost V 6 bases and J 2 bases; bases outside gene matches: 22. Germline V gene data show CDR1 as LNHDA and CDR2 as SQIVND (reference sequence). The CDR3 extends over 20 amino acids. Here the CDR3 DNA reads TGTGCCAGTAGAACTACTCGGGGGTTAGGGGGCGTGTCTGGCAATCAGCCCCAGCATTTT. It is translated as CASRTTRGLGGVSGNQPQHF.

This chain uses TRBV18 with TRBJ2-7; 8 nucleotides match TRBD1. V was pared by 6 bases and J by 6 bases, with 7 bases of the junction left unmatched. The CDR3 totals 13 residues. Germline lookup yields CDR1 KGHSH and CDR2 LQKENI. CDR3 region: CASSPDRVSEQYF. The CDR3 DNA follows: TGTGCCAGCTCCCCGGACAGGGTCTCCGAGCAGTACTTC.